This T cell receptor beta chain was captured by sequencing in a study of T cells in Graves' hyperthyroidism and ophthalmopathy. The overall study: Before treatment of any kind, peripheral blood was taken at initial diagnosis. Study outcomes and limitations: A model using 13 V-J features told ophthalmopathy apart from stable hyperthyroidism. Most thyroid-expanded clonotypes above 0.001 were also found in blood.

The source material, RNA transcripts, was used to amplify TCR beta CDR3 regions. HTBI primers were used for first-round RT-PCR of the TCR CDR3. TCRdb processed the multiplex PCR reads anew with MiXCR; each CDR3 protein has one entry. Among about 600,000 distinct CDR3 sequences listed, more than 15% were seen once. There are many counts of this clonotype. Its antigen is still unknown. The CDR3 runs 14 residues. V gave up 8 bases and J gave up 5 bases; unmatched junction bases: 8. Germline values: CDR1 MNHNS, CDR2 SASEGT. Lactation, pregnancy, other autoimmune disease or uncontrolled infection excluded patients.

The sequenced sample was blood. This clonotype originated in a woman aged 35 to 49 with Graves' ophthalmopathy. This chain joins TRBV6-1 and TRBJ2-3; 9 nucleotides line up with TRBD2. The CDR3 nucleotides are TGTGCCAGCGGACCGGGACTAGCTTTAGATACGCAGTATTTT. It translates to CASGPGLALDTQYF.